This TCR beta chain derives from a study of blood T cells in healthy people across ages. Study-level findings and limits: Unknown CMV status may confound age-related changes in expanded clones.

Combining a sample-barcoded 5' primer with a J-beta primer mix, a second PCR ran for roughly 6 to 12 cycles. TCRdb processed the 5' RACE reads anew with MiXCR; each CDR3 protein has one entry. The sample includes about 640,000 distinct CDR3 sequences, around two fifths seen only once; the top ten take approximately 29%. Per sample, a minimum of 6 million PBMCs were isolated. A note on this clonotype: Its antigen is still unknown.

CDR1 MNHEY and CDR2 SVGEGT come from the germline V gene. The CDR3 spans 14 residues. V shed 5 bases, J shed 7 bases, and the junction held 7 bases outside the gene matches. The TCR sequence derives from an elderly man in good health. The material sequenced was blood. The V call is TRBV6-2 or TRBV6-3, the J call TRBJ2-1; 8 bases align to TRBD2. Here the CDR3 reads CASSQTSVGNEQFF. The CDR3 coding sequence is TGTGCCAGCAGTCAGACTAGCGTGGGGAATGAGCAGTTCTTC.